These T cell receptor beta chains were read from a single sample in a study of metastatic and nonmetastatic thyroid tumors. TCRdb re-called clones via MiXCR from the PCR reads. The table shows roughly 18,000 clones, with 25% to 30% occurring only once. The material sequenced was tumor tissue. Receptors were obtained from a male donor with papillary thyroid cancer or a benign thyroid nodule (not recorded which). Some clones in this sample may be carry-over from other donors' samples. Both conserved end residues are part of each CDR3. The D gene is left open where the match is weak. Some rows mark clone size as missing; the rest say once, few, many or name a class of expanded clone.

TRBD1,medium-sized,15,TRBV11-1,TRBJ2-7,TGTGCCAGCAGCACCGAACCGGGACAGGGGTACGAGCAGTACTTC,CASSTEPGQGYEQYF
NA,few,12,TRBV7-6,TRBJ2-7,TGTGCCAGCAGCTCACCCAACTACGAGCAGTACTTC,CASSSPNYEQYF
TRBD1,NA,16,TRBV6-5,TRBJ2-5,TGTGCCAGCAGTTCACTGACCGGGACAGGGCAAGAGACCCAGTACTTC,CASSSLTGTGQETQYF
TRBD1,NA,14,TRBV20-1,TRBJ1-4,TGCAGTGTCGACCCGACAGGGGGAGAAGAAAAACTGTTTTTT,CSVDPTGGEEKLFF
NA,few,12,TRBV27,TRBJ1-6,TGTGCCAGCAGTCCCCTATCTTCACCCCTCCACTTT,CASSPLSSPLHF
NA,NA,16,TRBV5-1,TRBJ1-3,TGCGCCAGCAGCTTGGGCGGTCCTGGGACAGGAAACACCATATATTTT,CASSLGGPGTGNTIYF
NA,medium-sized,14,TRBV12-3/TRBV12-4,TRBJ1-2,TGTGCCAGCGGCCGACACACAAATAACTATGGCTACACCTTC,CASGRHTNNYGYTF
NA,NA,16,TRBV6-1,TRBJ1-6,TGTGCCAGCAGCCAGGGCCAGGGACTATCCGATTCACCCCTCCACTTT,CASSQGQGLSDSPLHF
NA,NA,11,TRBV3-1,TRBJ2-7,TGCGCCAGCATCCGAGAGTACGAGCAGTACTTC,CASIREYEQYF
NA,many,15,TRBV7-6,TRBJ2-5,TGTGCCAGCAGCTTAAGAGGTCAGGGCCAAGAGACCCAGTACTTC,CASSLRGQGQETQYF
TRBD1,few,14,TRBV6-1,TRBJ1-1,TGTGCCAGCAACACACAGGGGATCGACACTGAAGCTTTCTTT,CASNTQGIDTEAFF
TRBD1,few,14,TRBV18,TRBJ2-3,TGTGCCAGCTCACCACGACAGGGTCCAGATACGCAGTATTTT,CASSPRQGPDTQYF
NA,many,15,TRBV20-1,TRBJ2-1,TGCAGTGCTAGTCAACAGCGGGTCTCCTACAATGAGCAGTTCTTC,CSASQQRVSYNEQFF
TRBD2,few,17,TRBV19,TRBJ2-1,TGTGCCAGTAGTAGCGGGGGTTGGGACGCGGACTACAATGAGCAGTTCTTC,CASSSGGWDADYNEQFF
TRBD1,medium-sized,15,TRBV10-3,TRBJ1-5,TGTGCCATCAGTGAGTCGTCAGGGGGCCATCAGCCCCAGCATTTT,CAISESSGGHQPQHF
NA,few,11,TRBV5-4,TRBJ2-5,TGTGCCAGCAGCTCTAAAGAGACCCAGTACTTC,CASSSKETQYF
NA,NA,15,TRBV20-1,TRBJ1-5,TGCAGTGCTAGCGGTCTCCCACATAGCAATCAGCCCCAGCATTTT,CSASGLPHSNQPQHF
NA,once,13,TRBV20-1,TRBJ2-1,TGCAGTGCTAACGGCGGGAATTACAATGAGCAGTTCTTC,CSANGGNYNEQFF
NA,NA,13,TRBV5-1,TRBJ2-7,TGCGCCAGCAGCTTGGCAGACTTCTACGAGCAGTACTTC,CASSLADFYEQYF
TRBD2,many,15,TRBV7-2,TRBJ2-6,TGTGCCAGCACCGGGGGGGGGTCCGGGGCCAACGTCCTGACTTTC,CASTGGGSGANVLTF
NA,NA,13,TRBV6-1,TRBJ2-7,TGTGCCAGCAATCACGCCGGGACCTACGAGCAGTACTTC,CASNHAGTYEQYF
NA,NA,14,TRBV4-2,TRBJ2-7,TGTGCCAGCAGCCAAGATCAGTCGGGGTGGGAGCAGTACTTC,CASSQDQSGWEQYF
NA,NA,15,TRBV20-1,TRBJ1-2,TGCAGTGCTAGAGATCCGATCAAGGGCACCTATGGCTACACCTTC,CSARDPIKGTYGYTF
NA,NA,14,TRBV18,TRBJ2-7,TGTGCCAGCTCACCTGGGATGGGTACGTACGAGCAGTACTTC,CASSPGMGTYEQYF
NA,NA,13,TRBV11-2,TRBJ2-6,TGTGCCAGCAGCTCCGAGGCGGGCAACGTCCTGACGTTC,CASSSEAGNVLTF
TRBD1,medium-sized,15,TRBV2,TRBJ2-7,TGTGCCAGTAAAATGGGACAGTATGAAGCCTACGAGCAGTACTTC,CASKMGQYEAYEQYF
NA,few,15,TRBV6-6,TRBJ2-7,TGTGCAAGCAGTTACTCCCAGGGTAGGGCCCACGAGCAGTACTTC,CASSYSQGRAHEQYF
TRBD1,few,16,TRBV6-9,TRBJ1-3,TGTGCCAGCAGTTATTCCCTCCAGGGGGTGGGAAACACCATATATTTT,CASSYSLQGVGNTIYF
NA,few,14,TRBV28,TRBJ1-3,TGTGCCAGCAGTTGGGTGGGTTCTGGAAACACCATATATTTT,CASSWVGSGNTIYF
NA,medium-sized,17,TRBV5-1,TRBJ2-1,TGCGCCAGCAGCTTGGAGGGGAGTTTTAGGGGATACAATGAGCAGTTCTTC,CASSLEGSFRGYNEQFF
NA,NA,13,TRBV12-3/TRBV12-4,TRBJ2-7,TGTTCCACCAGATCACGGGGTCTCCACGAGCAGTACTTC,CSTRSRGLHEQYF
TRBD1,medium-sized,16,TRBV7-6,TRBJ1-3,TGTGCCAGCAGCTTAGCGCGGACAGGGGTTGAAAACACCATATATTTT,CASSLARTGVENTIYF
NA,once,10,TRBV20-1,TRBJ2-3,TGCAGTGCTAGCCCAGATACGCAGTATTTT,CSASPDTQYF
TRBD2,NA,16,TRBV24-1,TRBJ2-1,TGTGCCACCAGTGCTTTGCTTGGGGAGCGGGGGGTCGAGCAGTTCTTC,CATSALLGERGVEQFF
NA,many,15,TRBV5-5,TRBJ2-4,TGTGCCAGCAGCCCGACCGGGACGGACCTTAGCATTCAGTACTTC,CASSPTGTDLSIQYF
NA,few,14,TRBV28,TRBJ2-2,TGTGCCAGCAGTTTATCAGGGGAGGCCGGGGAGCTGTTTTTT,CASSLSGEAGELFF
NA,NA,11,TRBV2,TRBJ1-6,TGTGCCAGCAACGACCGGGACACGCTCCACTTT,CASNDRDTLHF
NA,NA,13,TRBV11-2,TRBJ2-3,TGTGCCAGCAGCTTTACAGTCACAGATACGCAGTATTTT,CASSFTVTDTQYF
NA,many,15,TRBV12-3/TRBV12-4,TRBJ1-5,TGTGCCAGCAGTCCTATGGGAGGGAACAATCAGCCCCAGCATTTT,CASSPMGGNNQPQHF
TRBD2,many,15,TRBV14,TRBJ2-1,TGTGCCAGCAGCCGGACTAGCGGGGCCTACAATGAGCAGTTCTTC,CASSRTSGAYNEQFF
TRBD2,many,15,TRBV2,TRBJ2-1,TGTGCCAGCAGTGTCTCTAGCGGGGCCTACAATGAGCAGTTCTTC,CASSVSSGAYNEQFF
NA,NA,12,TRBV5-1,TRBJ1-1,TGCGCCAGCAGCTTGCAGAACACTGAAGCTTTCTTT,CASSLQNTEAFF
NA,few,13,TRBV9,TRBJ1-1,TGTGCCAGCAGCGTAGGGGGTTCCACTGAAGCTTTCTTT,CASSVGGSTEAFF
NA,NA,14,TRBV6-2/TRBV6-3,TRBJ2-1,TGTGCCAGCTTTACTGGGCAGGCCCCCAATGAGCAGTTCTTC,CASFTGQAPNEQFF
NA,NA,13,TRBV5-6,TRBJ1-2,TGTGCCAGCAGTCCCGGTGGGGCAGGGGGCTACACCTTC,CASSPGGAGGYTF
NA,many,14,TRBV19,TRBJ2-3,TGTGCCAGTAGTATGGGCAGGGAAACAGACACGCAGTATTTT,CASSMGRETDTQYF
TRBD2,medium-sized,16,TRBV9,TRBJ2-2,TGTGCCAGCAGCGTAGAGCGGGGGGGTCGGACCGGGGAGCTGTTTTTT,CASSVERGGRTGELFF